The 29 T cell receptor beta chains below all came from one sample that was sequenced in a study of blood T cell repertoires in COVID-19. This table comes from immunoSEQ multiplex PCR, and its TCRdb copy is limited to in-frame clones, with some not included. The repertoire includes fewer than 130,000 clones, approximately 85% of them detected once, and over 2% sits in the top ten. Sequenced sample: peripheral blood. All receptors come from a human donor in a cohort sampled during active COVID-19.

The chain uses TRBV25-1 and TRBJ2-3, with D possibly matching TRBD1 (5 bases). Deletions cut 2 bases from V and 6 bases from J, with 15 bases between. Germline CDR1 reads MGHDK; CDR2 reads SYGVNS. CDR3 size: 15 residues. The CDR3 loop reads CASSEIGDSGDTQYF. The CDR3 bases are TGTGCCAGCAGTGAAATTGGAGACTCAGGGGATACGCAGTATTTT.

This chain links TRBV7-9 with TRBJ2-1; tentatively, D is TRBD2 (6 bases). CDR3 length: 18 residues. Between the trimmed V and J ends, which lost 2 bases and 10 bases, there was a span of 27 bases. Germline-derived CDR1 and CDR2 are SEHNR and FQNEAQ (reference sequence). CDR3 bases: TGTGCCAGCAGCTTATATTCGGGACGGAGGCTCGGGGGAAAGGAGCAGTTCTTC. This gives the protein CASSLYSGRRLGGKEQFF.

The genes are TRBV19 and TRBJ1-2; unclear D gene. Trimming shortened V by 3 bases and J by 1 base, and 15 bases separated the two germline ends. This CDR3 has 16 amino acids. Germline V gene lookup returns CDR1 LNHDA and CDR2 SQIVND (reference sequence). The CDR3 is CASSMGSGTINYGYTF. CDR3 nucleotide sequence: TGTGCCAGTAGTATGGGCAGCGGAACGATTAACTATGGCTACACCTTC.

This chain connects TRBV5-1 to TRBJ2-1, with TRBD2 matching 16 bases. Germline lookup yields CDR1 SGHRS and CDR2 YFSETQ. The CDR3 extends over 16 amino acids. Trimming took 4 bases from V and 7 from J; bases not matched to a gene: 5. The CDR3 is CASSTGTSGRGNEQFF. CDR3 nucleotide sequence: TGCGCCAGCAGCACCGGGACTAGCGGGAGGGGAAATGAGCAGTTCTTC.

The J gene is TRBJ1-1, the V gene TRBV29-1, with 7 bases that match TRBD1. J gave up 6 bases and V 6 bases, and 13 bases lay outside the gene matches. CDR1 is SQVTM and CDR2 is ANQGSEA in the germline V gene. The CDR3 contains 14 residues. The CDR3 nucleotides are TGCAGCGTGGGCCCCCGACAGGGTAGGGCTGAAGCTTTCTTT. It translates to CSVGPRQGRAEAFF.

The chain couples TRBV4-1 to TRBJ2-5; 9 nucleotides line up with TRBD2. The V and J ends lost 3 bases and 2 bases, in that order; junction bases with no gene match: 4. The CDR3 sequence is 15 residues long. Germline lookup yields CDR1 MGHRA and CDR2 YSYEKL. CDR3 loop: CASSQDGLAQETQYF. The CDR3 nucleotides are TGCGCCAGCAGCCAGGACGGACTAGCGCAAGAGACCCAGTACTTC.

The V gene is TRBV5-1, the J gene TRBJ2-3; 11 bases are a match to TRBD2. The CDR3 contains 18 residues. With V trimmed by 4 bases and J by 4 bases, 14 bases remained unmatched. Germline V CDR1 and CDR2: SGHRS, YFSETQ. In DNA form, the CDR3 reads TGCGCCAGCAGCCTACACCTCATGCTAGCGGGGGGAGCAGATACGCAGTATTTT. Residues: CASSLHLMLAGGADTQYF. The whole variable domain, remainder taken from reference TRBV5-1 and TRBJ2-3, is KAGVTQTPRYLIKTRGQQVTLSCSPISGHRSVSWYQQTPGQGLQFLFEYFSETQRNKGNFPGRFSGRQFSNSRSEMNVSTLELGDSALYLCASSLHLMLAGGADTQYFGPGTRLTVL.

This clone was seen a few times. J is TRBJ2-7 and V is TRBV3-1 (or the pseudogene TRBV3-2); D might be TRBD1 (7 bases). The V end lost 5 bases, the J end lost 7 bases, and 12 bases lay between the germline ends. This CDR3 contains 12 residues. Germline assignment: CDR1 LGHDT and CDR2 YNNKEL (reference sequence). In DNA, the CDR3 is TGTGCCAGCAGCAGGCAGGGGGGTGAGCAGTACTTC. This codes for CASSRQGGEQYF.

The V gene is TRBV28, the J gene TRBJ1-2, with 9 bases aligning to TRBD1. In germline, CDR1 is MDHEN, CDR2 SYDVKM. The V gene end was trimmed by 6 bases and the J gene end by 6 bases; junction bases not matched to a gene: 11. This CDR3 contains 15 residues. CDR3 coding DNA: TGTGCCAGCAGCCTATCCGGGACAGGGCTCCATGGCTACACCTTC. It encodes CASSLSGTGLHGYTF.

This clone was detected only once. The CDR3 protein is CASRPEGGTMNTEAFF. In DNA, the CDR3 is TGTGCCAGCAGACCCGAGGGGGGGACCATGAACACTGAAGCTTTCTTT. The V call is TRBV6-4, the J call TRBJ1-1; tentatively, D is TRBD1 (6 bases). Trimming stripped 6 bases from V and 0 bases from J, with 17 bases between. The CDR3 totals 16 residues. Germline assignment: CDR1 MRHNA and CDR2 SNTAGT.

V usage is TRBV2 and J usage is TRBJ1-1; D gene ambiguous. The CDR3 runs to 15 residues. The V gene's germline CDR1 is SNHLY and CDR2 FYNNEI. Trimming shortened V by 3 bases and J by 0 bases, and 11 bases separated the two germline ends. CDR3 in amino acids: CASSDFTTMNTEAFF. Written as DNA, the CDR3 is TGTGCCAGCAGTGATTTTACAACCATGAACACTGAAGCTTTCTTT.

V and J are TRBV12-5 and TRBJ1-3; a weak D match, TRBD1 (5 bases). CDR1 and CDR2 (germline): LGHNT, FRNRAP. With 1 base removed from V and 4 bases from J, the gap between germline ends came to 11 bases. The CDR3 has 15 amino acids. CDR3 region: CASGLGQIGGNTIYF. The CDR3 DNA is TGTGCTAGTGGTTTGGGACAGATAGGAGGAAACACCATATATTTT.

The V gene is TRBV5-1, the J gene TRBJ1-1, with D perhaps matching TRBD1 (6 bases). This CDR3 comprises 14 residues. The V and J ends lost 7 bases and 1 base respectively, with 14 bases between them. Germline V gives CDR1 SGHRS, CDR2 YFSETQ. This chain's CDR3 is CASARDTQNTEAFF. The DNA of the CDR3 is TGCGCCAGCGCACGGGACACCCAGAACACTGAAGCTTTCTTT. The full variable domain, in which reference TRBV5-1 and TRBJ1-1 provide the parts outside the CDR3, is KAGVTQTPRYLIKTRGQQVTLSCSPISGHRSVSWYQQTPGQGLQFLFEYFSETQRNKGNFPGRFSGRQFSNSRSEMNVSTLELGDSALYLCASARDTQNTEAFFGQGTRLTVV.

The rearrangement links TRBV5-1 to TRBJ1-3, with D perhaps TRBD1 (6 bases). The CDR3 length is 16 residues. The germline V gene encodes CDR1 SGHRS and CDR2 YFSETQ. The V and J ends lost 0 bases and 4 bases respectively, with 14 bases between them. The CDR3 DNA is TGCGCCAGCAGCTTGGCCGGGACAACTTGGGGAAACACCATATATTTT. This codes for CASSLAGTTWGNTIYF.

This clone was picked up a small number of times. V is TRBV4-1 and J is TRBJ1-2; TRBD1 is a possible D gene (5 bases). Germline V gene data show CDR1 as MGHRA and CDR2 as YSYEKL. Trimming took 2 bases from V and 4 from J, leaving 17 bases between them. The CDR3 is 16 residues long. CDR3: CASSQSEQAALYGYTF. The CDR3 nucleotides read TGCGCCAGCAGCCAATCCGAACAGGCAGCGCTCTATGGCTACACCTTC.

The J gene is TRBJ1-5, the V gene TRBV28; possible D gene TRBD1, 6 bases. The CDR3 has 12 residues. Trimming removed 6 bases at V and 15 bases at J, with 18 bases between. From germline, CDR1 is MDHEN and CDR2 SYDVKM. The CDR3 spells CASRSSGHSLHF. CDR3 coding DNA: TGTGCCAGCAGGTCGTCGGGACATTCTTTGCATTTT.

V is TRBV2 and J is TRBJ2-3; 10 bases are a match to TRBD1. Germline trimming cut 5 bases from V and 6 bases from J; bases unmatched to any gene: 2. CDR1 SNHLY and CDR2 FYNNEI come from the germline V gene. The CDR3 runs to 13 residues. The DNA of the CDR3 is TGTGCCAGCAGTAAGGACAGGGGGGATACGCAGTATTTT. Translating it yields CASSKDRGDTQYF.

This chain joins TRBV9 and TRBJ2-2; 10 positions agree with TRBD1. The trim removed 2 bases at V and 7 bases at J, leaving 8 bases unmatched. The CDR3 has 16 residues. Germline lookup yields CDR1 SGDLS and CDR2 YYNGEE. CDR3 amino acids: CASSVLGTGVLGELFF. Written as DNA, the CDR3 is TGTGCCAGCAGCGTGTTAGGGACAGGGGTTCTCGGGGAGCTGTTTTTT.

The rearrangement links TRBV19 to TRBJ2-1; 12 bases are a match to TRBD2. CDR1 is LNHDA and CDR2 is SQIVND in the germline V gene (reference sequence). This CDR3 has 16 residues. V was pared by 4 bases and J by 4 bases, with 5 bases of the junction left unmatched. DNA for the CDR3: TGTGCCAGTAGTACCCAGACTAGCGGGAGATACAATGAGCAGTTCTTC. Its translation is CASSTQTSGRYNEQFF.

The chain joins TRBV27 to TRBJ2-1, with 10 positions matching TRBD2. The CDR3 runs to 14 residues. Germline V lookup: CDR1 MNHEY, CDR2 SMNVEV (reference sequence). The J segment lost 6 bases and the V segment lost 5 bases, leaving 4 bases of the junction unmatched. The CDR3 here is CASSPAGGGNEQFF. The CDR3 DNA is TGTGCCAGCAGTCCAGCGGGAGGGGGCAATGAGCAGTTCTTC.

The chain joins TRBV29-1 to TRBJ1-4, with D maybe TRBD1 (5 bases). The CDR3 totals 12 residues. CDR1 SQVTM and CDR2 ANQGSEA come from the germline V gene. V was trimmed by 4 bases and J by 6 bases, leaving 9 bases between them. CDR3 region: CSVGQGYEKLFF. The CDR3, as DNA: TGCAGCGTTGGTCAGGGTTATGAAAAACTGTTTTTT.

DNA for the CDR3: TGTGCCAGCAGCCAATGGGACAGGCCGAACACTGAAGCTTTCTTT. Amino acid sequence: CASSQWDRPNTEAFF. The gene calls are TRBV3-1 (or the pseudogene TRBV3-2) and TRBJ1-1; 8 nucleotides match TRBD1. The CDR3 is made up of 15 amino acids. Germline lookup yields CDR1 LGHDT and CDR2 YNNKEL (reference sequence). V trimming: 2 bases; J trimming: 1 base; junction bases outside the gene matches: 3.

The J gene is TRBJ2-3, the V gene TRBV20-1; D ambiguous. With 5 bases removed from V and 6 bases from J, the gap between germline ends came to 9 bases. CDR3 length: 11 amino acids. Germline V gene sequence: CDR1 DFQATT, CDR2 SNEGSKA (reference sequence). The DNA for the CDR3 is TGCAGTGCTCTACTTTTGGATACGCAGTATTTT. It specifies CSALLLDTQYF.

This clone was seen only once. The CDR3 protein is CASTPGPNTDTQYF. DNA of the CDR3: TGTGCCAGCACTCCAGGCCCTAACACAGATACGCAGTATTTT. This chain links TRBV9 with TRBJ2-3; D gene unclear. The CDR3 loop spans 14 amino acids. The ends were cut back, 6 bases at V and 2 bases at J, with 13 bases in the middle. Germline CDR1 is SGDLS and CDR2 is YYNGEE. The variable domain in full, with the rest retrieved from reference TRBV9 and TRBJ2-3, is DSGVTQTPKHLITATGQRVTLRCSPRSGDLSVYWYQQSLDQGLQFLIQYYNGEERAKGNILERFSAQQFPDLHSELNLSSLELGDSALYFCASTPGPNTDTQYFGPGTRLTVL.

V usage is TRBV7-8 and J usage is TRBJ2-5, with D unclear. The V gene's germline CDR1 is SGHVS and CDR2 FQNEAQ. This CDR3 is 12 amino acids long. Trimming took off 0 bases at V and 5 bases at J, with 4 bases between the two ends. CDR3 region: CASSLAAETQYF. The DNA of the CDR3 is TGTGCCAGCAGCTTAGCCGCGGAGACCCAGTACTTC.

The J gene is TRBJ1-6, the V gene TRBV6-5; D is ambiguous. The CDR3 loop spans 15 amino acids. The V and J ends lost 6 bases and 10 bases respectively, with 19 bases between them. Germline CDR1 and CDR2: MNHEY and SVGAGI. CDR3 bases: TGTGCCAGCAGACCTAGACTGAGCCTTGGGTCACCCCTCCACTTT. Translating gives CASRPRLSLGSPLHF.

The genes are TRBV7-2 and TRBJ2-5; 9 bases are a match to TRBD1. V dropped 6 bases and J dropped 2; count of bases not matched to a gene: 4. CDR3 length: 14 amino acids. Germline V lookup: CDR1 SGHTA, CDR2 FQGNSA. The CDR3 reads CASRQDRGQETQYF. The CDR3 DNA reads TGTGCCAGCAGACAGGACAGGGGTCAAGAGACCCAGTACTTC.

This CDR3 reads CASSLASRGETQYF. DNA for the CDR3: TGTGCCAGCAGCTTAGCGTCCAGGGGAGAGACCCAGTACTTC. The chain has TRBV7-6 and TRBJ2-5; D perhaps matches TRBD1 (6 bases). Germline lookup yields CDR1 SGHVS and CDR2 FNYEAQ. The V end lost 0 bases, the J end lost 4 bases, and 9 bases lay between the germline ends. The length of the CDR3 is 14 residues.

The rearrangement joins TRBV5-4 to TRBJ1-1, with 8 bases that match TRBD1. V dropped 0 bases and J dropped 2; count of bases not matched to a gene: 9. The CDR3 loop spans 17 amino acids. The germline gives CDR1 SGHNT, CDR2 YYREEE (reference sequence). DNA of the CDR3: TGTGCCAGCAGCTTGGAGGGAGGGACAGGAGCAAACACTGAAGCTTTCTTT. It translates to CASSLEGGTGANTEAFF.